Described below is a single TCR beta chain sequence and its context. CDR1 and CDR2 (germline): MDHEN, SYDVKM. The CDR3 is 15 residues long. The ends were cut back, 8 bases at V and 6 bases at J, with 22 bases in the middle. Time point denoted: patch test 3, about 24 weeks after DPC sensitization. Treatment denoted: therapeutic diphenylcyclopropenone sensitization with weekly scalp DPC. Venepuncture was done earlier than the placement of each patch test. The source of the sample is a study of human T cells and chemical hapten exposure. Study-level background: For the approximately 23-week duration of the study, patients were given weekly doses of diphenylcyclopropenone on the scalp.

The library tagged each cDNA molecule with unique molecular identifiers. Authors' data handling: Sequenced samples showed a median of 95,638 TCRs each, with counts running from around 20,000 to 690,000. One entry per CDR3 protein, called by TCRdb with MiXCR from the RACE reads. The V and J calls reflect TCRdb's pipeline rather than the authors' work. The sample yields fewer than 100,000 distinct CDR3 sequences, about a tenth seen once. This specimen was whole blood, taken in connection with sensitization to the hapten diphenylcyclopropenone (DPC). The TCR originated in a woman aged 25 to 45 with alopecia areata. Some clones in this sample may be carry-over from other donors' samples. This chain links TRBV28 with TRBJ1-1, with unresolved D. The CDR3 protein is CASPPRGKPISEAFF. The CDR3 DNA reads TGTGCCAGCCCCCCCCGGGGTAAGCCGATATCTGAAGCTTTCTTT. The variable domain in full, completed from reference TRBV28 and TRBJ1-1, reads DVKVTQSSRYLVKRTGEKVFLECVQDMDHENMFWYRQDPGLGLRLIYFSYDVKMKEKGDIPEGYSVSREKKERFSLILESASTNQTSMYLCASPPRGKPISEAFFGQGTRLTVV.